This passage covers 7 T cell receptor beta chains from one sample sequenced in a study of cytomegalovirus exposure and HLA in healthy donors (dated by TCRdb to about 2017). The library relied on the immunoSEQ multiplex PCR assay. The table was pulled from immuneACCESS by TCRdb, which kept in-frame rearrangements only. Such tables lose some clones; where checked, under half of the loss comes from unresolved V genes, and the rest has no known cause. This sample holds some 130,000 clones; approximately 92% were observed only once. Roughly 1.2% of the sample is held by the ten biggest clonotypes. The sequenced sample was PBMCs. These receptors were taken from a woman in her late teens or twenties in good health and CMV-seronegative.

The rearrangement joins TRBV10-1 to TRBJ1-5; D unclear. V was trimmed by 3 bases and J by 4 bases, leaving 13 bases between them. Germline V gene data show CDR1 as WNHNN and CDR2 as SYGVQD (reference sequence). The CDR3 has 15 residues. DNA of the CDR3: TGCGCCAGCAGTGATCTACGGCCGACTAATCAGCCCCAGCATTTT. Translation: CASSDLRPTNQPQHF.

This clone was recorded a few times. The chain has TRBV13 and TRBJ1-2, with D uncertain. Trimming pared 2 bases from V and 7 bases from J, leaving 5 bases between. This CDR3 has 11 residues. Germline V gene lookup returns CDR1 PRHDT and CDR2 FYEKMQ (reference sequence). CDR3 DNA: TGTGCCAGCAGCTTAAGACTTGGCTACACCTTC. This translates into CASSLRLGYTF.

The chain combines TRBV5-1 with TRBJ1-5, with a weak D call TRBD1 (6 bases). There are 17 residues in the CDR3. Deletions cut 0 bases from V and 0 bases from J, with 13 bases between. Per the germline V gene, CDR1 is SGHRS and CDR2 is YFSETQ. CDR3 region: CASSLADRRNSNQPQHF. Written as DNA, the CDR3 is TGCGCCAGCAGCTTGGCCGACAGGCGAAATAGCAATCAGCCCCAGCATTTT.

The count of this clone is one. J is TRBJ2-5 and V is TRBV5-6; D gene uncertain. In germline, CDR1 is SGHDT, CDR2 YYEEEE. This CDR3 contains 9 residues. V dropped 4 bases and J dropped 12 bases, with 7 bases sitting between them. CDR3 in DNA: TGTGCCAGCAGCCGCGAAAAGTACTTC. Translating it yields CASSREKYF.

This rearrangement joins TRBV4-1 to TRBJ2-1; D perhaps matches TRBD2 (5 bases). The germline V gene encodes CDR1 MGHRA and CDR2 YSYEKL. Between the trimmed V and J ends, which lost 3 bases and 0 bases, there was a span of 15 bases. This CDR3 contains 17 residues. CDR3 sequence reads: CASSQTVTKSSYNEQFF. The CDR3 DNA is TGCGCCAGCAGCCAGACGGTGACTAAGAGCTCCTACAATGAGCAGTTCTTC.

The chain recombines TRBV2 with TRBJ2-1, with 10 bases that match TRBD1. This CDR3 is 13 amino acids long. Losses at the gene ends were 6 bases for V and 7 bases for J; bases not matched to a gene: 3. Germline V gene sequence: CDR1 SNHLY, CDR2 FYNNEI. This chain's CDR3 is CASRRTGGNEQFF. CDR3 nucleotides: TGTGCCAGCAGGCGGACAGGGGGTAATGAGCAGTTCTTC.

This chain links TRBV5-6 with TRBJ1-2, with D perhaps matching TRBD1 (5 bases). V lost 4 bases, J lost 5 bases, and 15 bases lay in between. This CDR3 is built from 14 residues. Germline V gene sequence: CDR1 SGHDT, CDR2 YYEEEE. The CDR3 region is CASSPRAGGYGYTF. In DNA, the CDR3 is TGTGCCAGCAGCCCCCGCGCCGGGGGATATGGCTACACCTTC. Together with reference TRBV5-6 and TRBJ1-2, the CDR3 gives the full variable domain: DAGVTQSPTHLIKTRGQQVTLRCSPKSGHDTVSWYQQALGQGPQFIFQYYEEEERQRGNFPDRFSGHQFPNYSSELNVNALLLGDSALYLCASSPRAGGYGYTFGSGTRLTVV.